The 6 T cell receptor beta chains below all came from one sample that was sequenced in a study of early T cells in non-severe SARS-CoV-2 infection. TCRdb reprocessed the 5' RACE reads via MiXCR and lists one record per CDR3 protein. The sample consists of 30,000 to 40,000 distinct CDR3 sequences, 5.4% of them appearing once. This specimen consisted of whole blood, obtained at baseline. All receptors come from an adult who was a healthcare worker with PCR-confirmed SARS-CoV-2 infection or an uninfected control (not recorded which).

In the case of this clonotype: A single base separates this from a much larger clone, so it may be a read error. This chain connects TRBV6-5 to TRBJ1-5; no definite D call. The CDR3 length is 15 residues. Germline assignment: CDR1 MNHEY and CDR2 SVGAGI. The CDR3 sequence: CVSSETISANQPQHF. CDR3 DNA sequence: TGTGTCAGCAGCGAGACAATTAGCGCAAATCAGCCCCAGCATTTT.

The chain has TRBV18 and TRBJ2-1, with D possibly TRBD2 on 5 matching bases. Per germline, CDR1 KGHSH and CDR2 LQKENI. Between the trimmed V and J ends, which lost 6 bases and 0 bases, there was a span of 12 bases. The CDR3 has 15 residues. CDR3 sequence: CASSLRAASYNEQFF. The CDR3 coding sequence is TGTGCCAGCTCTCTGCGGGCAGCCTCCTACAATGAGCAGTTCTTC.

V is TRBV4-1 and J is TRBJ2-1; 7 nucleotides agree with TRBD1. The V segment lost 4 bases and the J segment 7 bases; nucleotides outside the gene matches: 16. Germline CDR1 MGHRA, CDR2 YSYEKL. CDR3 length: 17 residues. CDR3 bases: TGCGCCAGCAGCCGGGCCCTCGGTAGGGGGCGCGAGAATGAGCAGTTCTTC. Translation: CASSRALGRGRENEQFF.

This rearrangement joins TRBV7-8 to TRBJ2-1; no definite D call. V lost 5 bases and J 2 bases, leaving 10 bases between the germline ends. The CDR3 consists of 14 residues. Per the germline V gene, CDR1 is SGHVS and CDR2 is FQNEAQ. CDR3 DNA: TGTGCCAGCAGCCCTGGCGCAGCCTACAATGAGCAGTTCTTC. Translating gives CASSPGAAYNEQFF.

This clonotype was seen repeatedly, ten times or more. The chain couples TRBV9 to TRBJ2-3; 10 bases match TRBD2. V shed 0 bases and J 6 bases; nucleotides not matched to a gene: 4. Looked up from germline, CDR1 is SGDLS and CDR2 is YYNGEE. The CDR3 is 15 residues long. The CDR3 loop is CASSVAGTSVDTQYF. DNA of the CDR3: TGTGCCAGCAGCGTAGCGGGGACTAGCGTCGATACGCAGTATTTT.

This clonotype was detected ten times or more. The V and J genes are TRBV11-3 and TRBJ2-5; 7 bases fit TRBD2. This CDR3 has 15 residues. V gave up 1 base and J gave up 6 bases; unmatched junction bases: 8. Germline loops: CDR1 SGHNT, CDR2 YENEEA. The CDR3 loop reads CASSLVQRGRQTQYF. In nucleotides, the CDR3 is TGTGCCAGCAGCTTAGTCCAGCGCGGGAGACAGACCCAGTACTTC.